This TCR beta chain was retrieved from a study of memory CD4+ T cells and cytomegalovirus serostatus. Sequenced by immunoSEQ multiplex PCR; TCRdb stores in-frame clones only, minus some. The sample includes some 58,000 clones, around 77% of them seen just once. The sort gate was single viable CD3+CD4+CD8-CD45RO+ cells for memory CD4+ T cells. The V segment lost 8 bases and the J segment 6 bases; nucleotides outside the gene matches: 6. The CDR3 has 13 amino acids. CDR1 and CDR2 (germline): SNHLY, FYNNEI. Specimen: memory CD4+ T cells from blood. The TCR sequence derives from an adult in good health and CMV-seronegative. This chain uses TRBV2 with TRBJ2-2; 7 nucleotides match TRBD2. CDR3 loop: CASRREGAGELFF. The DNA for the CDR3 is TGTGCCAGCCGCAGGGAGGGCGCCGGGGAGCTGTTTTTT.